This TCR beta chain came from a study of blood T cell repertoires in COVID-19 (dated by TCRdb to 2020 to 2022). About the study as a whole: Samples from collaborators originated in the United States, Italy and Spain and spanned both the acute and convalescent phases of COVID-19. The prospective study material was composed of cDNA or gDNA derived from T cells, B-cell-depleted T cells, or PBMCs. Subjects who had been exposed to COVID-19, were actively infected with it, or had recovered from it provided the deeply sampled blood TCRbeta repertoires that made up the dataset. The repertoires were released in a freely available public database meant as a resource for research on the immune response to SARS-CoV-2. The samples were drawn from two sources: the first 160 participants of the ongoing ImmuneRACE study, and 1,000 to 1,500 subjects contributed by 6 global collaborators. The sample metadata nearly always contained a de-identified subject ID, COVID-19 status, age in years and sex. Where available, HLA class I and class II types were obtained from metadata supplied by the sample provider rather than from assay-based typing.

V is clipped by 5 bases and J by 0 bases, and the sequence between their germline boundaries is 19 bases long. Including cysteine and phenylalanine, the CDR3 has 17 amino acids. The CDR3 DNA has 51 bases and is translated from base 1. Sequences MNHEY (CDR1) and SMNVEV (CDR2) are obtained from the germline V gene (reference sequence). In the prospective study, participants were roughly 18 to 100 years old, resided in fewer than 25 geographic areas of the United States, and were enrolled through a virtual design. In the prospective study, cohorts were assigned on the basis of participant-reported clinical history obtained from a screening survey and a study questionnaire. Recovered participants in ImmuneRACE Cohort 3 were defined by two consecutive negative NP/OP PCR tests, clearance by a healthcare professional, or resolution of symptoms. In the prospective study, mobile phlebotomists collected whole blood, serum and a nasopharyngeal or oropharyngeal swab from each participant. Prospective study participants could optionally give additional blood draws and questionnaires over an approximately two-month period. Blood samples from the prospective study were shipped frozen or at room temperature prior to DNA extraction.

Results and caveats for the whole study, not just this receptor: The amount of clinical and demographic metadata varied by source and participant and was provided uncurated.

The immunoSEQ Assay, a bias-controlled multiplex PCR, was used to amplify TCRbeta CDR3 regions from genomic DNA. Under the source paper's analysis protocol: The number of nucleated cells in each sample was estimated from the amplification of reference gene primers within the assay. To quantify the absolute abundance of each unique TCRbeta CDR3 rearrangement, sequence reads were collapsed and filtered. For each sample, productive Simpson clonality was calculated by taking the square root of Simpson's diversity index across productive rearrangements. TCRdb took this table from immuneACCESS and kept in-frame rearrangements with V and J called. Such tables lack part of the clones; where checked against another copy, unresolved V genes explain under half of the gap, and the rest is unexplained. The V and J calls and the clone size are those of that table, but D and trimming were determined from the DNA. The sample profile shows about 180,000 clones; 86% of them were found once. Clones ranked in the top ten supply under 9.5% of the sample.

As regards this clone: Its antigen has not been determined. Base qualities are not recorded, but no much larger clone differs from it by a single base.

The sample consisted of PBMCs or T cells enriched from blood (not recorded which). The chain couples TRBV27 to TRBJ1-2; the D gene cannot be named for sure. The sequence came from a woman aged 25 to 39 who had recovered from COVID-19. The nucleotide sequence reads as follows: TGTGCCAGCAGTCCGACTTCTAAGACGCTAGCTAACTATGGCTACACCTTC. This yields the protein CASSPTSKTLANYGYTF.